This TCR beta chain comes out of a study of spatial heterogeneity in lung cancer. The time point here: sample taken at primary tumor resection. No cells were sorted before sequencing. The whole RNA sequenced was extracted from tumor, nontumor lung or frozen PBMC. In the library, each TCR cDNA molecule bore its own unique molecular identifier. TCRdb itself ran the 5' RACE reads through MiXCR, one entry per CDR3 protein. The sample carries about 45,000 distinct CDR3 sequences, roughly 13% recorded once. Here the sequenced sample was PBMCs, taken at surgery. The TCR was taken from a male donor with early-stage non-small cell lung cancer.

CDR3 region: CSARDPQGGDTIYF. Written as DNA, the CDR3 is TGCAGTGCTAGAGATCCACAGGGAGGAGACACCATATATTTT. This chain uses TRBV20-1 with TRBJ1-3, with D tentatively TRBD1 (6 bases). The V and J ends lost 0 bases and 8 bases respectively, with 14 bases between them. This CDR3 spans 14 amino acids. From germline, CDR1 is DFQATT and CDR2 SNEGSKA (reference sequence).